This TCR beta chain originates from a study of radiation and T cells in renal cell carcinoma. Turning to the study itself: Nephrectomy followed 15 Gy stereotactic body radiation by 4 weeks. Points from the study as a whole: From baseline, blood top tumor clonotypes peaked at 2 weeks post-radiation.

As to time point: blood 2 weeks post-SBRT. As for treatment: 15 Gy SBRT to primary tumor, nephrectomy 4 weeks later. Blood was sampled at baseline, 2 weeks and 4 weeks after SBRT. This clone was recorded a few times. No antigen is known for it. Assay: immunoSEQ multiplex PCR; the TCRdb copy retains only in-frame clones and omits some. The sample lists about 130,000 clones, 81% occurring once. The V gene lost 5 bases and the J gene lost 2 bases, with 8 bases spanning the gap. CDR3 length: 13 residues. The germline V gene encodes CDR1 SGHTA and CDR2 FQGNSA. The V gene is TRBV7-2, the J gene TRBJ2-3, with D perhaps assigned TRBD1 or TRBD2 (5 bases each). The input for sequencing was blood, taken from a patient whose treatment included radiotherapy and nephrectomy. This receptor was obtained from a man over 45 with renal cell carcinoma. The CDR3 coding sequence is TGTGCCAGCAGCGGGGGACCCACAGATACGCAGTATTTT. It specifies CASSGGPTDTQYF.